These 21 T cell receptor beta chains were all obtained from the same sample, sequenced in a study of blood T cells in healthy people across ages. A second PCR, run for roughly 7 to 12 cycles, used a sample-barcoded 5' primer plus a J-beta primer mix. TCRdb passed the 5' RACE reads through MiXCR, listing each CDR3 protein once. The sample includes 500,000 to 600,000 distinct CDR3 sequences, 25% to 30% of them seen just once. Sequencing was done on a sample of blood. These receptors were obtained from a woman in her 70s in good health.

As concerns this clonotype: One end of the junction fails to match germline, which may point to a read error. This rearrangement joins TRBV5-1 to TRBJ2-3; the match to TRBD2 covers 7 bases. From germline, CDR1 is SGHRS and CDR2 YFSETQ. The CDR3 has 16 residues. CDR3 amino acids: CASSLATSALTDTQCF. The DNA for the CDR3 is TGCGCCAGCAGCTTGGCAACTAGCGCACTCACAGATACGCAGTGTTTT.

The V call is TRBV2, the J call TRBJ1-2, with unresolved D. The CDR3 is 13 amino acids. Trimming removed 5 bases at V and 0 bases at J, with 7 bases between. CDR1 is SNHLY, CDR2 FYNNEI, per germline. In DNA, the CDR3 is TGTGCCAGCAGTCGCAGTACTAACTATGGCTACACCTTC. Its protein is CASSRSTNYGYTF.

This clonotype was detected a few times. V and J are TRBV6-1 and TRBJ1-4, with 12 bases lining up with TRBD1. The junction had 14 bases not matched to a gene; V was cut back by 6 bases and J by 6 bases. CDR3 length: 18 amino acids. CDR1 is MNHNS, CDR2 SASEGT, per germline. Here the CDR3 reads CASRGQGAPPVPDEKLFF. The CDR3 nucleotides are TGTGCCAGCAGGGGACAGGGGGCGCCCCCTGTCCCGGATGAAAAACTGTTTTTT.

The chain is built from TRBV7-9 and TRBJ2-1; tentatively, D is TRBD2 (5 bases). With 5 bases removed from V and 0 bases from J, the gap between germline ends came to 11 bases. The CDR3 has 15 amino acids. Germline CDR1 reads SEHNR; CDR2 reads FQNEAQ (reference sequence). This chain's CDR3 is CASSPRGLSYNEQFF. The CDR3 DNA reads as TGTGCCAGCAGCCCCCGCGGACTCTCCTACAATGAGCAGTTCTTC.

This clonotype was observed at least ten times. The chain employs TRBV15 and TRBJ1-1; D gene unclear. Germline V gene data show CDR1 as LNHNV and CDR2 as YYDKDF (reference sequence). The V end was cut by 1 base, the J end by 5 bases, with 11 bases between. This CDR3 has 14 residues. Here the CDR3 reads CATSRGSEWTEAFF. CDR3 in DNA: TGTGCCACCAGCAGAGGAAGTGAGTGGACTGAAGCTTTCTTT.

This clonotype has just a few counts. The chain joins TRBV9 to TRBJ1-1, with D possibly TRBD1 on 5 matching bases. CDR1 is SGDLS and CDR2 is YYNGEE in the germline V gene. V lost 4 bases to trimming and J lost 1 base, with 11 bases between them. The CDR3 is 14 residues long. CDR3 bases: TGTGCCAGCAGCTTGGGACTGCCGAACACTGAAGCTTTCTTT. Translating it yields CASSLGLPNTEAFF.

The CDR3 sequence is CASSPLGPLSTEAFF. In nucleotides, the CDR3 is TGTGCCAGCAGCCCCTTGGGACCCTTGAGCACTGAAGCTTTCTTT. This rearrangement joins TRBV7-2 to TRBJ1-1; possibly TRBD1 for D (5 bases). Trimming took 5 bases from V and 4 from J, leaving 17 bases between them. The V gene's germline CDR1 is SGHTA and CDR2 FQGNSA. This CDR3 has 15 amino acids.

This chain connects TRBV7-2 to TRBJ2-2, with 10 bases matching TRBD1. The germline V gene has CDR1 SGHTA and CDR2 FQGNSA. V was clipped by 1 base and J by 5 bases; unmatched bases: 4. This CDR3 has 16 residues. The CDR3, as DNA: TGTGCCAGCAGCTTAGTAGGGACAGGGGTAACCGGGGAGCTGTTTTTT. It is translated as CASSLVGTGVTGELFF.

The chain employs TRBV29-1 and TRBJ2-7; D is undetermined. V was cut by 2 bases and J by 3 bases, with 14 bases left in between. The CDR3 sequence is 14 residues long. The V gene's germline CDR1 is SQVTM and CDR2 ANQGSEA. The CDR3 sequence: CSVESPDTNYEQYF. CDR3 in DNA: TGCAGCGTTGAAAGCCCAGATACGAACTACGAGCAGTACTTC.

The chain uses TRBV20-1 and TRBJ2-1; 11 bases match TRBD2. V shed 6 bases and J 7 bases; nucleotides not matched to a gene: 8. Germline V lookup: CDR1 DFQATT, CDR2 SNEGSKA (reference sequence). The CDR3 runs 14 residues. CDR3 sequence: CSADSGRALNEQFF. The CDR3 DNA follows: TGCAGTGCCGATAGCGGGAGGGCGTTGAATGAGCAGTTCTTC.

The chain joins TRBV7-2 to TRBJ2-2; TRBD2 aligns across 15 bases. V dropped 1 base and J dropped 5; count of bases not matched to a gene: 8. CDR1 and CDR2 (germline): SGHTA, FQGNSA. CDR3 length: 19 residues. Here the CDR3 reads CASSLGGLAGGRGTGELFF. The CDR3 DNA reads TGTGCCAGCAGCTTAGGGGGACTAGCGGGGGGACGAGGAACCGGGGAGCTGTTTTTT.

The chain has TRBV6-2 or TRBV6-3 and TRBJ2-6; D might be TRBD1 (6 bases). Germline CDR1 and CDR2: MNHEY and SVGEGT. Trimming left V 7 bases short and J 4 bases short, with 26 bases between. This CDR3 spans 19 amino acids. DNA of the CDR3: TGTGCCAGCACCCGTCGAACCACAGGGTTCTTCTCGGGGGCCAACGTCCTGACTTTC. Translated, it gives CASTRRTTGFFSGANVLTF.

Points on this clonotype: Relative to the germline gene, one junction end is altered; a read error may explain this. J is TRBJ1-5 and V is TRBV7-2; D is unclear. The germline V gene encodes CDR1 SGHTA and CDR2 FQGNSA. This CDR3 is built from 15 residues. The CDR3 loop reads CAGSLNVNSNQPQHF. The CDR3 nucleotides read TGTGCCGGCAGCTTAAACGTTAATAGCAATCAGCCCCAGCATTTT.

The chain has TRBV29-1 and TRBJ1-1; D not certain. Per germline, CDR1 SQVTM and CDR2 ANQGSEA. This CDR3 has 13 amino acids. V lost 4 bases and J lost 1, with 10 bases in between. CDR3 residues: CSVVWQPNTEAFF. DNA of the CDR3: TGCAGCGTTGTATGGCAACCGAACACTGAAGCTTTCTTT.

The chain carries TRBV7-2 and TRBJ2-5; a possible D gene is TRBD1 (6 bases). Germline CDR1 is SGHTA and CDR2 is FQGNSA. CDR3 length: 17 amino acids. Trimming left V 3 bases short and J 1 base short, with 18 bases between. The CDR3 sequence is CASSFSGIGGSQETQYF. The CDR3 DNA sequence: TGTGCCAGCAGCTTCTCCGGGATAGGGGGTAGCCAAGAGACCCAGTACTTC.

In this sample, this clonotype turned up a few times. V gene TRBV4-3 combines with J gene TRBJ1-2, with D possibly matching TRBD1 (6 bases). CDR1 LGHNA and CDR2 YSLEER come from the germline V gene. The V and J ends lost 3 bases and 3 bases respectively, with 11 bases between them. This CDR3 contains 14 residues. This CDR3 is CASSHGQSDYGYTF. CDR3 nucleotides: TGCGCCAGCAGCCACGGACAGAGCGACTATGGCTACACCTTC.

This rearrangement joins TRBV7-2 to TRBJ2-5; TRBD2 aligns across 9 bases. V dropped 1 base and J dropped 9; count of bases not matched to a gene: 6. The CDR3 is made up of 14 amino acids. The germline V gene has CDR1 SGHTA and CDR2 FQGNSA. The CDR3 nucleotides read TGTGCCAGCAGCTTAGAGGGTAGCGGGGGAGCCCAGTACTTC. Amino acids: CASSLEGSGGAQYF.

The chain recombines TRBV7-6 with TRBJ2-3; D gene ambiguous. CDR1 is SGHVS and CDR2 is FNYEAQ in the germline V gene. V was shortened by 4 bases and J by 5 bases, with 13 bases between the two germline ends. The CDR3 runs to 14 residues. The CDR3 spells CASSSQTWGDTQYF. Here the CDR3 DNA reads TGTGCCAGCAGCTCGCAGACTTGGGGAGATACGCAGTATTTT.

The chain is built from TRBV15 and TRBJ2-6; D remains unclear. Per the germline V gene, CDR1 is LNHNV and CDR2 is YYDKDF (reference sequence). The CDR3 loop spans 17 amino acids. The V end was cut by 0 bases, the J end by 0 bases, with 9 bases between. The chain's CDR3 is CATSRDTTPSGANVLTF. DNA for the CDR3: TGTGCCACCAGCAGAGATACGACTCCCTCTGGGGCCAACGTCCTGACTTTC.

This clonotype was found a few times. The genes are TRBV7-3 and TRBJ2-1, with 8 bases that match TRBD2. The V gene end was trimmed by 1 base and the J gene end by 5 bases; junction bases not matched to a gene: 7. The germline V gene encodes CDR1 SGHTA and CDR2 FQGTGA. The CDR3 loop spans 16 amino acids. The CDR3 region is CASSLSLSGGHNEQFF. CDR3 nucleotide sequence: TGTGCCAGCAGCTTAAGTTTGAGCGGGGGCCACAATGAGCAGTTCTTC.

The V and J genes are TRBV10-3 and TRBJ1-1; tentatively, D is TRBD1 (6 bases). Trimming left V 3 bases short and J 8 bases short, with 13 bases between. CDR3 length: 13 amino acids. In germline, CDR1 is ENHRY, CDR2 SYGVKD. The CDR3 here is CAISDDRRTEAFF. The CDR3 nucleotides read TGTGCCATCAGTGACGACAGGAGAACCGAAGCTTTCTTT.